This T cell receptor beta chain is from a study of T cells in Graves' hyperthyroidism and ophthalmopathy. General study results and limits: A 13 V-J model separated ophthalmopathy from stable hyperthyroidism. Appearing also in blood were most of the thyroid clonotypes expanded above 0.001.

There are many counts of this clonotype. Its antigen is undetermined. Researchers amplified the TCR beta CDR3 regions from RNA transcripts. During a first-round RT-PCR of the TCR CDR3, the HTBI primer set was used. TCRdb ran MiXCR on the multiplex PCR reads and lists one entry per CDR3 protein. This sample yields about 380,000 distinct CDR3 sequences, of which approximately 15% are seen a single time; about 20% belongs to the top ten. Germline assignment: CDR1 DFQATT and CDR2 SNEGSKA (reference sequence). There are 14 residues in the CDR3. Deletions cut 3 bases from V and 9 bases from J, with 18 bases between. Inclusion characteristics of ophthalmopathy patients comprised a Clinical Activity Score of at least 3, a NOSPECS grade of at least 4, and duration under 3 months. This sample holds PBMCs from 8 to 10 ml fresh peripheral blood.

This chain links TRBV20-1 with TRBJ2-1; D possibly matches TRBD1 or TRBD2 (5 bases each). This TCR came from a woman aged 25 to 39 with Graves' ophthalmopathy. Sample: blood. CDR3 coding DNA: TGCAGTGCTAGCGGGGCTGGGGTCTCGGGTGAGCAGTTCTTC. Translated: CSASGAGVSGEQFF.